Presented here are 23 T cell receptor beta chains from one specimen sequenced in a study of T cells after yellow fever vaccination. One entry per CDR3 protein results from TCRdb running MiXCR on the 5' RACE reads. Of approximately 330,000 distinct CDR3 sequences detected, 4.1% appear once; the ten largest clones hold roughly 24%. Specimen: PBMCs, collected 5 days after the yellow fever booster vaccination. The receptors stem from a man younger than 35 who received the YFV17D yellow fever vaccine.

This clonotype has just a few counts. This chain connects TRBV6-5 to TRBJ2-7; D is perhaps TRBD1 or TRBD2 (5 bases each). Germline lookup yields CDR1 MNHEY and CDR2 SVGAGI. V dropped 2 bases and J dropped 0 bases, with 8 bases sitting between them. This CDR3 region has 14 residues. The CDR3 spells CASSYRGISYEQYF. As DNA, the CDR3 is TGTGCCAGCAGTTACCGGGGCATCTCCTACGAGCAGTACTTC.

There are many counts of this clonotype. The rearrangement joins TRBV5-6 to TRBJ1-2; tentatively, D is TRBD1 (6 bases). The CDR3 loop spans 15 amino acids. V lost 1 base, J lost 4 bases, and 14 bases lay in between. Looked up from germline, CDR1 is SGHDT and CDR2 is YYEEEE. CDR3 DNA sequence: TGTGCCAGCAGCTTGAGGTCAGGGGTTTCCTATGGCTACACCTTC. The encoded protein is CASSLRSGVSYGYTF.

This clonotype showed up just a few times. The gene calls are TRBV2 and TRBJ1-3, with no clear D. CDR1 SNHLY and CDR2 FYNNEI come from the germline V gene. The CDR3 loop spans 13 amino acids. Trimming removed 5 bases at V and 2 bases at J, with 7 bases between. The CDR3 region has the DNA TGTGCCAGCAGTCAGTACACTGGAAACACCATATATTTT. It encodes CASSQYTGNTIYF.

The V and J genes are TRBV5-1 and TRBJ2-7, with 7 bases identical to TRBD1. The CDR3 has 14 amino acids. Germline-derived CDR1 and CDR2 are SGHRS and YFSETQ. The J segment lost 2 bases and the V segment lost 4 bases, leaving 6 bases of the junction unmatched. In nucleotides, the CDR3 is TGCGCCAGCAGCAGGACAGGAAGGCCCTACGAGCAGTACTTC. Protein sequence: CASSRTGRPYEQYF.

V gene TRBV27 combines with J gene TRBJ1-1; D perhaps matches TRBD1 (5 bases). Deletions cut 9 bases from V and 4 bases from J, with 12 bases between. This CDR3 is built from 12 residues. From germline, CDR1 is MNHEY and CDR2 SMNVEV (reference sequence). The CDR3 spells CASRQGSTEAFF. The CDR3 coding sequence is TGTGCCAGTCGGCAGGGAAGCACTGAAGCTTTCTTT.

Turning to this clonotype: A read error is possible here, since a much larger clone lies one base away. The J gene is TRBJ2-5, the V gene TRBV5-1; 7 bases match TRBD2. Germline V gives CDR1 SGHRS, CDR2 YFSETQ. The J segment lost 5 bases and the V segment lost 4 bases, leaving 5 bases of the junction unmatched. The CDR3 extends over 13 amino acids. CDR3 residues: CASSPGLDETQYF. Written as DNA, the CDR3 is TGCGCCAGCAGCCCTGGACTAGACGAGACCCAGTACTTC.

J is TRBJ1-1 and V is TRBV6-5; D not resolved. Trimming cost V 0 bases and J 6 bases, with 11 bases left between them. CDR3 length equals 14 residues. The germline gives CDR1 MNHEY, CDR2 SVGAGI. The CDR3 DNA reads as TGTGCCAGCAGTTACTCGTCCAAAGGGTCTGAAGCTTTCTTT. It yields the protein CASSYSSKGSEAFF.

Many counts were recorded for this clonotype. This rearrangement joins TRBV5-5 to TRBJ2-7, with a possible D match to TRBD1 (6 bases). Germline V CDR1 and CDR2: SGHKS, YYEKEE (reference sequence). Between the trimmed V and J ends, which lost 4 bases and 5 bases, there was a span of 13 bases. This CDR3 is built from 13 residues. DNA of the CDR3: TGTGCCAGCAGCCGACAGCCAGGGGACGAGCAGTACTTC. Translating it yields CASSRQPGDEQYF.

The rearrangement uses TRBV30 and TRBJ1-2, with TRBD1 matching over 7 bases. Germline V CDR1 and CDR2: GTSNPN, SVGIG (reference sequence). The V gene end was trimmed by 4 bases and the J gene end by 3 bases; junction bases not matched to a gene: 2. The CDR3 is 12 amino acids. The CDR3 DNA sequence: TGTGCCTGGACAGGGGGAGACTATGGCTACACCTTC. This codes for CAWTGGDYGYTF.

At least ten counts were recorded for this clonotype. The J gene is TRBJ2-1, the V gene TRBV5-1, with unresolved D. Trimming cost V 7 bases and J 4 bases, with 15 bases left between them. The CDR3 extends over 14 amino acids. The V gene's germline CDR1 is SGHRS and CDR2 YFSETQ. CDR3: CASQLGFVYNEQFF. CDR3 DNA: TGCGCCAGCCAGCTTGGGTTCGTGTACAATGAGCAGTTCTTC.

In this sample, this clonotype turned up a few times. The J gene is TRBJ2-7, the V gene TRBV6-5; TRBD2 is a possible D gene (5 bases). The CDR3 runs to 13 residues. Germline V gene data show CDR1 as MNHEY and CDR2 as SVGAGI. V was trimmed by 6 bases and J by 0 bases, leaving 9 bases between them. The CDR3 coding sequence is TGTGCCAGCAGGGCGGGCCTCTCCTACGAGCAGTACTTC. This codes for CASRAGLSYEQYF.

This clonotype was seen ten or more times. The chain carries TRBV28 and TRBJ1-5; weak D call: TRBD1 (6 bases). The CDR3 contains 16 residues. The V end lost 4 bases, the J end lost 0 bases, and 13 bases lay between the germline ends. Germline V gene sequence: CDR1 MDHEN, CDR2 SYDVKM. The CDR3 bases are TGTGCCAGCAGTTCCCTTCGCAGGGGTAGCAATCAGCCCCAGCATTTT. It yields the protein CASSSLRRGSNQPQHF.

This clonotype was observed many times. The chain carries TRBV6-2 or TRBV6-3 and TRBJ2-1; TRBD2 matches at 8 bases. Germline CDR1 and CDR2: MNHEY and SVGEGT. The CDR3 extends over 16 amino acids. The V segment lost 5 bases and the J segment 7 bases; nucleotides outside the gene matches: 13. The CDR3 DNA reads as TGTGCCAGCAGTCCTCAAGGCCCGGGACTAGGAAATGAGCAGTTCTTC. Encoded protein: CASSPQGPGLGNEQFF.

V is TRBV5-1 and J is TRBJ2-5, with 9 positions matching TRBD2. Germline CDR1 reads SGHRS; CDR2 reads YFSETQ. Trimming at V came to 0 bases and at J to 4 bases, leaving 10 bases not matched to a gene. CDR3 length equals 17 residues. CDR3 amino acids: CASSLGASGARRETQYF. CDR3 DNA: TGCGCCAGCAGCTTGGGTGCTAGCGGGGCCCGACGAGAGACCCAGTACTTC.

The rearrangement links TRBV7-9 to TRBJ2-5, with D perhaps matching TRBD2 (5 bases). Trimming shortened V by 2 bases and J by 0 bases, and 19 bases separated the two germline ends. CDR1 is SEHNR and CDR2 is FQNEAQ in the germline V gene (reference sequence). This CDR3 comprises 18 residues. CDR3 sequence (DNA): TGTGCCAGCAGCTTACGCCCCGCGAGCGGAGCTCACCAAGAGACCCAGTACTTC. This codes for CASSLRPASGAHQETQYF.

The DNA of the CDR3 is TGCAGTGCCGGACAGGGGGTAGGTCAGCCCCAGCATTTT. It yields the protein CSAGQGVGQPQHF. The V call is TRBV20-1, the J call TRBJ1-5, with 10 positions matching TRBD1. Unmatched junction bases numbered 5, after V lost 6 bases and J lost 6 bases. The CDR3 contains 13 residues. The V gene's germline CDR1 is DFQATT and CDR2 SNEGSKA (reference sequence).

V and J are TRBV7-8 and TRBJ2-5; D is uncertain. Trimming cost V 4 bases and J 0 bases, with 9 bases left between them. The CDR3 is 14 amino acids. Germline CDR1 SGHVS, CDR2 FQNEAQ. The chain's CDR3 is CASSSVTYQETQYF. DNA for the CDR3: TGTGCCAGCAGCTCGGTCACCTACCAAGAGACCCAGTACTTC.

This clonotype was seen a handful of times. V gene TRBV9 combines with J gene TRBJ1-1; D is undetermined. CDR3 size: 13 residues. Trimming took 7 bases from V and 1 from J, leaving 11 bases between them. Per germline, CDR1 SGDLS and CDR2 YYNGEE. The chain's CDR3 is CASGPRENTEAFF. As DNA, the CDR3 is TGTGCCAGCGGGCCGAGGGAGAACACTGAAGCTTTCTTT.

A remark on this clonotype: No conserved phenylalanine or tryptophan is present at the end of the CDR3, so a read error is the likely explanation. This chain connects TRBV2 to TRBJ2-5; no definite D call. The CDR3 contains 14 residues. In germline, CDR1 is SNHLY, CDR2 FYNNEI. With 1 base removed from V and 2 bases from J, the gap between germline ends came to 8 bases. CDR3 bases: TGTGCCAGCAGTGAAGGGGATTGGCAAGAGACCCAGTACTTA. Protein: CASSEGDWQETQYL.

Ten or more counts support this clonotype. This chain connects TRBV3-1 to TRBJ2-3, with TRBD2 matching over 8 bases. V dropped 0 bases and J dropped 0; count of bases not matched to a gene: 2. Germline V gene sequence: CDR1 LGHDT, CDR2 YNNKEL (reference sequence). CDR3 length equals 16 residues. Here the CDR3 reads CASSQEASGSTDTQYF. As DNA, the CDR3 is TGTGCCAGCAGCCAAGAGGCTAGCGGGAGCACAGATACGCAGTATTTT.

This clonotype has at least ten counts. The CDR3, as DNA: TGTGCCAGCAGCTATAGTCCACAGGACCTCAATGAGCAGTTCTTC. Its protein product is CASSYSPQDLNEQFF. The chain combines TRBV7-8 with TRBJ2-1, with TRBD1 as a possible D gene (5 bases). The CDR3 covers 15 residues. Germline V CDR1 and CDR2: SGHVS, FQNEAQ. V was trimmed by 4 bases and J by 6 bases, leaving 16 bases between them.

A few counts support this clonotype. Written as DNA, the CDR3 is TGTGCCAGCAGCCGGGACAGGGGCCCTACCTACGAGCAGTACTTC. Amino acids: CASSRDRGPTYEQYF. The chain combines TRBV7-9 with TRBJ2-7, with 10 positions matching TRBD1. This CDR3 has 15 residues. Germline V lookup: CDR1 SEHNR, CDR2 FQNEAQ (reference sequence). V was pared by 5 bases and J by 2 bases, with 6 bases of the junction left unmatched.

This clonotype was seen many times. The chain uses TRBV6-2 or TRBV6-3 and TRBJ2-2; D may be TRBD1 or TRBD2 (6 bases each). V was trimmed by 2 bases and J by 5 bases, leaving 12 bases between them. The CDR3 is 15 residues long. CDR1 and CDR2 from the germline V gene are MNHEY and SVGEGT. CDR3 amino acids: CASSYRGGQTGELFF. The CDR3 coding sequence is TGTGCCAGCAGTTACCGTGGGGGGCAAACCGGGGAGCTGTTTTTT.